This is a list of T cell receptor beta chains from one sample in a study of PD-L1 blockade in urothelial cancer. Sequencing was performed with immunoSEQ multiplex PCR; in TCRdb, only in-frame clones are kept and a portion is missing. The data show 85,000 to 95,000 clones, around 92% seen once. The material was PBMCs, obtained around atezolizumab (anti-PD-L1) treatment. The receptors stem from an elderly woman with urothelial cancer. Both conserved end residues are part of each CDR3. Each record gives: J gene, V gene, D gene, clone size, CDR3 DNA, CDR3 protein. D genes are given only for firm matches. Not every row has a clone size; where given, it reads once, few, many or a size class.

TRBJ2-1	TRBV5-1	TRBD1	.	TGCGCCAGCGTCGGGACAGGGGTCAATGAGCAGTTCTTC	CASVGTGVNEQFF
TRBJ2-7	TRBV7-2	TRBD1	.	TGTGCCAGCAGCTTAACAACAGGGGTCTACGAGCAGTACTTC	CASSLTTGVYEQYF
TRBJ1-1	TRBV5-1	.	once	TGCGCCAGCAGCCTCGACAGGAACACTGAAGCTTTCTTT	CASSLDRNTEAFF
TRBJ2-3	TRBV5-1	.	.	TGCGCCAGCAGCCCTCATGGACAGACAGATACGCAGTATTTT	CASSPHGQTDTQYF
TRBJ2-7	TRBV27	.	.	TGTGCCAGCAGTGCCCGTGAGGGCTTATACGAGCAGTACTTC	CASSAREGLYEQYF
TRBJ1-2	TRBV19	.	.	TGTGCCAGTAGTATTCAGGGGACCTATGGCTACACCTTC	CASSIQGTYGYTF
TRBJ2-5	TRBV6-1	TRBD2	.	TGTGCCAGCAGTGGAGCGACTAGCGTCTTCCAAGAGACCCAGTACTTC	CASSGATSVFQETQYF
TRBJ1-1	TRBV11-3	.	.	TGTGCCAGCAGCCATGGAGGGATGAACACTGAAGCTTTCTTT	CASSHGGMNTEAFF
TRBJ1-5	TRBV28	TRBD1	.	TGTGCCAGCAGGCCACAGACAGGGTTTTATCAGCCCCAGCATTTT	CASRPQTGFYQPQHF
TRBJ2-1	TRBV7-2	.	.	TGTGCCAGCAGCTTAGCCCCGTACAATGAGCAGTTCTTC	CASSLAPYNEQFF
TRBJ2-7	TRBV5-1	TRBD2	.	TGCGCCAGCAGCTTTCCGGGAGGCTACGAGCAGTACTTC	CASSFPGGYEQYF
TRBJ1-1	TRBV27	.	.	TGTGCCAGCTCCGGGGGGACGAACACTGAAGCTTTCTTT	CASSGGTNTEAFF
TRBJ1-1	TRBV29-1	.	few	TGCAGCGTTGAGGGCAGTCCCGAAGAAGCTTTCTTT	CSVEGSPEEAFF
TRBJ2-3	TRBV9	TRBD1	.	TGTGCCAGCAGCGTAAGACAGGGGGTCGGCACAGATACGCAGTATTTT	CASSVRQGVGTDTQYF
TRBJ1-2	TRBV4-1	.	.	TGCGCCAGCAGCGACCCGACCGGGTTGGGCTACACCTTC	CASSDPTGLGYTF
TRBJ1-5	TRBV7-9	TRBD1	.	TGTGCCAGCAGCTTGGCGACAGGGGGGAGTCAGCCCCAGCATTTT	CASSLATGGSQPQHF
TRBJ1-2	TRBV14	.	.	TGTGCCAGCAGCCAACAGGATAACTATGGCTACACCTTC	CASSQQDNYGYTF
TRBJ2-1	TRBV10-1	.	.	TGCGCCAGCAGTGAGTCCGGGCAAAAGGAGGGTGAGCAGTTCTTC	CASSESGQKEGEQFF
TRBJ2-1	TRBV2	TRBD2	few	TGTGCCAGCAGCGGGACTAGCGTCAATGAGCAGTTCTTC	CASSGTSVNEQFF
TRBJ2-1	TRBV10-2	.	.	TGCGCCAGCAGTGCAAATCTAGCAGAGCCATATTCCTACAATGAGCAGTTCTTC	CASSANLAEPYSYNEQFF
TRBJ1-2	TRBV4-1	.	.	TGCGCCAGCAGCCAAGATTCGCGGGCCCGCTTCTATGGCTACACCTTC	CASSQDSRARFYGYTF
TRBJ2-7	TRBV7-6	TRBD2	.	TGTGCCAGCAGCTTTCTTCGCGGGGGACCCTCCGAGCAGTACTTC	CASSFLRGGPSEQYF
TRBJ2-7	TRBV19	TRBD2	.	TGTGCCAGTAGTGGTCGTATTAGGACTAGCGGGATGGCCTACGAGCAGTACTTC	CASSGRIRTSGMAYEQYF
TRBJ2-7	TRBV21-1	.	.	TGTGCCAGCAGGCGACTAGCTCCGTACGAGCAGTACTTC	CASRRLAPYEQYF
TRBJ2-3	TRBV27	TRBD1	once	TGTGCCAGCAGAGGGGCCGACAGGGGGCCAGATACGCAGTATTTT	CASRGADRGPDTQYF